This TCR beta chain was documented in a study of T cell responses to AZD1222 COVID-19 vaccine (dated by TCRdb to 2020 to 2022). Regarding the complete study: AZD1222 recipients whose second dose came at about 4 weeks and those whose second dose came at about 12 weeks were combined into one group, since spike-specific TCR depth and breadth did not differ between the two schedules. Trial participants were enrolled into age subgroups of 18-55, 56-69 and 70-plus years, which contained 148, 28 and 57 TCR-sequenced participants, respectively. TCR sequencing was performed for more than 230 trial participants, of whom about 200 were given two doses of AZD1222 and 26 were given two doses of MenACWY control vaccine. Findings and caveats that apply to the study as a whole: Participants were mostly white British, with more females than males. The authors suggested clonal diversity may have been underestimated. Conclusions about previously exposed vaccinees are limited, since just a handful of AZD1222 recipients were seropositive for SARS-CoV-2 at baseline. Vaccine-associated CD4 TCRs spanned the whole spike protein, with dominant responses in regions 160-218 and 743-854. The 56-69-year group was small, and its depth increase did not reach significance, likely because of low power. Nearly half of unique spike-specific TCRs reportedly recognized epitopes outside regions mutated in the B.1.351 and B.1.1.7 variants. Because no day 14 peak-response samples were available, the repertoires could be characterized only after the peak T cell response. After two AZD1222 doses, both the breadth and the depth of spike-specific TCRs were significantly higher than at day 0 and than in MenACWY recipients.

About this clone: There is no known antigen for this receptor. Nothing much larger sits one base from this clone, and base qualities are not available.

The intended sense of this specimen's time point label: baseline before first vaccination. Vaccinee samples were obtained from the UK trials COV001 and COV002, which included a single-blind randomized controlled phase 2/3 trial of AZD1222 (ChAdOx1 nCoV-19) in healthy adults. For TCRbeta chain sequencing, PBMC samples were collected from trial participants at day 0 and at day 28 after the second dose. The CDR3 regions of human TCRbeta chains were analyzed by immunosequencing. The paper's processing steps were these. TCRs in the repertoires were compared against a reference library of SARS-CoV-2-specific TCRs that had been generated with the MIRA antigen-specificity platform. Breadth was defined as the fraction of unique TCRs that were SARS-CoV-2-associated, and depth was defined as the fraction of total T cells that were SARS-CoV-2-associated. Using the MIRA data, each spike-specific TCR was assigned both to the spike region to which the TCR was reactive and to a CD4 or CD8 class. Log10-transformed breadth and depth values were compared by one-way ANOVA with Sidak's multiple comparisons tests. In its TCRdb copy, this immuneACCESS table keeps in-frame sequences only and misses some clones. Where compared with another copy, unresolved V genes explain less than half of these, and the others have no known cause. D and trimming were read from the DNA, whereas the V and J calls and clone size are those reported in that table. Here the sample has 130,000 or so clones; more than 85% occur a single time. The ten biggest clones cover roughly 0.9% of the sample.

Sequenced material: peripheral blood, taken on day 0 of AZD1222 vaccination. This clonotype was sampled from an adult in good health.

This receptor carries the CDR3 CASILTGSNQPQHF. The DNA reads TGTGCCAGCATTTTGACAGGGTCCAATCAGCCCCAGCATTTT. This receptor chain uses TRBV6-1 and TRBJ1-5, with 7 junctional bases fitting TRBD1. V ends up 7 bases short and J 3 bases short, with an unmatched junction base count of 6. From a lookup of the germline V gene, CDR1 and CDR2 are MNHNS and SASEGT. The CDR3 sequence holds 14 residues, the cysteine and phenylalanine included. The CDR3 DNA has 42 bases and is translated from base 1.